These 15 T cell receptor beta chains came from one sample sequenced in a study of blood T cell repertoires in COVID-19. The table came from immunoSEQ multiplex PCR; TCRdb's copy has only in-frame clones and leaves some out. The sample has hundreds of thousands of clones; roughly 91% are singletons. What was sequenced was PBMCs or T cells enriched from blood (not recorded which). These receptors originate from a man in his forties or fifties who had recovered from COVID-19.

The chain's CDR3 is CASRDGKNLYGYTF. CDR3 sequence (DNA): TGTGCCAGCAGGGACGGGAAAAATCTCTATGGCTACACCTTC. The V and J genes are TRBV28 and TRBJ1-2; D is ambiguous. CDR3 length: 14 residues. The V gene lost 6 bases and the J gene lost 4 bases, with 15 bases spanning the gap. CDR1 and CDR2 from the germline V gene are MDHEN and SYDVKM.

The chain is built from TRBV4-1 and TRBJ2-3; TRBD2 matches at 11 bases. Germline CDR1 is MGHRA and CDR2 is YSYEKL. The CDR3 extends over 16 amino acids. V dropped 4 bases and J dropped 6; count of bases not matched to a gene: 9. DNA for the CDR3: TGCGCCAGCAGCCGTATTGGACTAGCGGGCGGGGATACGCAGTATTTT. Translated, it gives CASSRIGLAGGDTQYF.

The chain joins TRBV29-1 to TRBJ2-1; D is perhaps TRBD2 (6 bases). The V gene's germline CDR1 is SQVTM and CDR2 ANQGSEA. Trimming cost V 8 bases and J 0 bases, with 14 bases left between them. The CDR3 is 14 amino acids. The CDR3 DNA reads TGCAGCCACTCAGACGGGAGCTCCTACAATGAGCAGTTCTTC. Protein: CSHSDGSSYNEQFF.

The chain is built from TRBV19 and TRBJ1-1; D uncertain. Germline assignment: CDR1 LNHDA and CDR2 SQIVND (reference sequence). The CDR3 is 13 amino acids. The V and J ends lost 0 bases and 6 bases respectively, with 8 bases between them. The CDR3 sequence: CASSIDLEAEAFF. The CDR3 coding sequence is TGTGCCAGTAGTATAGATCTGGAGGCTGAAGCTTTCTTT.

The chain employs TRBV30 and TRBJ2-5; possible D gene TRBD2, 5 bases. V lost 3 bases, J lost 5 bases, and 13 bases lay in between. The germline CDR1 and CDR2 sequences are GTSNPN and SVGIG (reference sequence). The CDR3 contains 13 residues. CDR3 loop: CAWSNGVWETQYF. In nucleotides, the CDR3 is TGTGCCTGGAGCAACGGGGTTTGGGAGACCCAGTACTTC.

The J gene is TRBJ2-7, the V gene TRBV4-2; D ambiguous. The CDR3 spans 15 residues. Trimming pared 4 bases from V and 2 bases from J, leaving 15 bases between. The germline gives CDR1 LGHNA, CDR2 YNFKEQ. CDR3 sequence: CASSLEAGDPYEQYF. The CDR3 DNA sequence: TGTGCCAGCAGCCTCGAGGCCGGAGATCCCTACGAGCAGTACTTC.

The CDR3 spells CASSLDGGSGANVLTF. The CDR3 DNA follows: TGTGCCAGCAGCTTAGACGGAGGCTCTGGGGCCAACGTCCTGACTTTC. The rearrangement joins TRBV7-9 to TRBJ2-6; D may be TRBD2 (5 bases). Germline V gene data show CDR1 as SEHNR and CDR2 as FQNEAQ (reference sequence). V was clipped by 1 base and J by 0 bases, with 7 bases between them. The CDR3 sequence is 16 residues long.

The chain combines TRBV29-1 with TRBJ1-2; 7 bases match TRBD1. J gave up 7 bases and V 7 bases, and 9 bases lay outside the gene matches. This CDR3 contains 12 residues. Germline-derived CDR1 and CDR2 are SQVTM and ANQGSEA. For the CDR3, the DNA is TGCAGCGCGAACGACAGGGTCGCTGGCTACACCTTC. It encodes CSANDRVAGYTF.

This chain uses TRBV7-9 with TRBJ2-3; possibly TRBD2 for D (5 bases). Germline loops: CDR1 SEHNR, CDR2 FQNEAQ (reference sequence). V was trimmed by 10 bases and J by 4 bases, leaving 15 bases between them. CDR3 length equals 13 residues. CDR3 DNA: TGTGCCACCGCTAGCCGAACATCAGATACGCAGTATTTT. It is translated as CATASRTSDTQYF.

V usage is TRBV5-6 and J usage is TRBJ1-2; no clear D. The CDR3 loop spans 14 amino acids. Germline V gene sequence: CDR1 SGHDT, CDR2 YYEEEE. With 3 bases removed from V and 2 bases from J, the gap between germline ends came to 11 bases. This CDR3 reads CASSSETENYGYTF. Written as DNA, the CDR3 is TGTGCCAGCAGCTCTGAGACGGAGAACTATGGCTACACCTTC.

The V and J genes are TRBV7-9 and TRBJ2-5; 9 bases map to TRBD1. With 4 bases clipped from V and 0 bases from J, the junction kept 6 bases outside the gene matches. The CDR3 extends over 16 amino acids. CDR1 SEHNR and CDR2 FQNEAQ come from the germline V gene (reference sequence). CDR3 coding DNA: TGTGCCAGCAGCTCGAGGACAGGGGCTGACCAAGAGACCCAGTACTTC. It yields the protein CASSSRTGADQETQYF.

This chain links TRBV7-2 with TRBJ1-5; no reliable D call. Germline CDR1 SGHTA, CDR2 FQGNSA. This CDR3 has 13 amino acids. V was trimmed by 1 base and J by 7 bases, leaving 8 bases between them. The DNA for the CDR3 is TGTGCCAGCAGCTTAGGCACGGGGCAGCCCCAGCATTTT. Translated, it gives CASSLGTGQPQHF.

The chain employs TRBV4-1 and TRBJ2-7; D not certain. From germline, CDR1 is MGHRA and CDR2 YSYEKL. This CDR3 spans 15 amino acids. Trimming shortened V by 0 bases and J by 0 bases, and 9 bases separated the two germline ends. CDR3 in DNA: TGCGCCAGCAGCCAAGATGGTACGAGCTCCTACGAGCAGTACTTC. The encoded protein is CASSQDGTSSYEQYF.

The CDR3 spells CASSLVWQGLSPLHF. As DNA, the CDR3 is TGCGCCAGCAGCTTGGTATGGCAGGGGCTTTCACCCCTCCACTTT. The chain combines TRBV5-1 with TRBJ1-6; possibly TRBD1 for D (6 bases). Trimming pared 0 bases from V and 9 bases from J, leaving 13 bases between. The CDR3 spans 15 residues. Germline V lookup: CDR1 SGHRS, CDR2 YFSETQ.

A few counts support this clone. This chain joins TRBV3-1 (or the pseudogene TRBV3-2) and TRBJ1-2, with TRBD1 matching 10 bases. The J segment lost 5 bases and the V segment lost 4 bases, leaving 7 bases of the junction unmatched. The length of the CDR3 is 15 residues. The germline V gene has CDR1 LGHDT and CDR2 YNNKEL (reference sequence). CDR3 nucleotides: TGTGCCAGCAGCCCTTCGTCGGGACAGGGGTATGGCTACACCTTC. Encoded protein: CASSPSSGQGYGYTF.